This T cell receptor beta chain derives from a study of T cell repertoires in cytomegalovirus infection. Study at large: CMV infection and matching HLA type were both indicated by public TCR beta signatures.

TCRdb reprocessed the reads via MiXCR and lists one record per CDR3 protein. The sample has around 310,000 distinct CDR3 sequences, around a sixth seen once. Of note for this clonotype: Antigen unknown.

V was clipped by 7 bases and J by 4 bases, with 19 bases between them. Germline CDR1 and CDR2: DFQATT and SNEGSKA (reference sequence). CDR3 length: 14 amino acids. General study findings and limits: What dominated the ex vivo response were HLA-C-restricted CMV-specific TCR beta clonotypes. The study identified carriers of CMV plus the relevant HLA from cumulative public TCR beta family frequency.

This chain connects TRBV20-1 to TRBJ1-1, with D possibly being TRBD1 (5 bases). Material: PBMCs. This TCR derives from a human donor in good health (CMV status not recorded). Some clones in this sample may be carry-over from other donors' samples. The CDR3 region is CSVSSPGQITEAFF. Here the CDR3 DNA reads TGCAGTGTTAGTTCCCCAGGGCAAATCACTGAAGCTTTCTTT.